This TCR beta chain was sequenced during a study of T-cell memory formation after mild COVID-19. The 5'RACE method, run with constant-segment primers, produced TCR alpha and TCR beta cDNA libraries (carrying sample barcodes and UMIs). Using its own MiXCR run on the 5' RACE reads, TCRdb lists one record per CDR3 protein. Among 300,000 to 350,000 distinct CDR3 sequences listed, less than 20% were seen once. Comments on this clonotype: Its antigen is not identified.

Germline lookup yields CDR1 MNHEY and CDR2 SVGAGI. Trimming removed 7 bases from V and 10 bases from J; junction bases left unmatched: 11. There are 13 residues in the CDR3. Study-wide points: Within pre-infection memory, some responding clones were found, suggesting cross-reactive memory joined. From day 15 to 85, contracting clones were balanced between CD4 and CD8, whereas later expanders leaned toward CD4+. Shrinking CD4+ clones resided mostly in CM and EM, and CD8+ ones in EMRA.

Sequencing input: PBMCs or a T cell subset sorted from them (not recorded which). This chain connects TRBV6-5 to TRBJ1-1, with 8 bases fitting TRBD1. This clonotype was sampled from a man aged 18 to 30 who had mild COVID-19 (a few samples of this study predate the infection). Cell type and time point are not known. The CDR3, as DNA: TGTGCCAGCATGGTTCAGGGGGCGCGGGTAGCTTTCTTT. Residues: CASMVQGARVAFF.